These 23 T cell receptor beta chains came from one sample sequenced in a study of PD-L1 blockade in urothelial cancer. This table comes from immunoSEQ multiplex PCR, and its TCRdb copy is limited to in-frame clones, with some not included. The table lists about 19,000 clones, 80% to 90% of them singletons, with approximately 3.7% in the top ten. The sequenced sample was PBMCs, obtained around atezolizumab (anti-PD-L1) treatment. The source is a man aged 50 to 59 with urothelial cancer.

J is TRBJ2-5 and V is TRBV29-1; D is perhaps TRBD2 (6 bases). The CDR3 is 12 residues long. V lost 5 bases, J lost 5 bases, and 12 bases lay in between. Germline values: CDR1 SQVTM, CDR2 ANQGSEA. The CDR3 is CSVMAGRETQYF. CDR3 nucleotide sequence: TGCAGCGTTATGGCGGGGCGGGAGACCCAGTACTTC. The complete variable domain, with remaining parts taken from reference TRBV29-1 and TRBJ2-5, reads SAVISQKPSRDICQRGTSLTIQCQVDSQVTMMFWYRQQPGQSLTLIATANQGSEATYESGFVIDKFPISRPNLTFSTLTVSNMSPEDSSIYLCSVMAGRETQYFGPGTRLLVL.

This chain links TRBV14 with TRBJ2-1; tentatively, D is TRBD1 (6 bases). The V and J ends lost 0 bases and 11 bases respectively, with 11 bases between them. CDR1 and CDR2 from the germline V gene are SGHDN and FVKESK. The CDR3 runs to 13 residues. The CDR3 nucleotides read TGTGCCAGCAGCCAAGATTTGAGGGACAAGCAGTTCTTC. Amino acids: CASSQDLRDKQFF.

This sequence joins TRBV18 and TRBJ1-1; D ambiguous. Germline V gene lookup returns CDR1 KGHSH and CDR2 LQKENI. The V and J ends lost 5 bases and 5 bases respectively, with 21 bases between them. This CDR3 has 16 residues. DNA for the CDR3: TGTGCCAGCTCATCTGTATTCTCCTCTGGACTTACTGAAGCTTTCTTT. It codes for CASSSVFSSGLTEAFF.

This chain connects TRBV9 to TRBJ2-1; 7 nucleotides agree with TRBD2. Germline lookup yields CDR1 SGDLS and CDR2 YYNGEE. The CDR3 contains 14 residues. V lost 0 bases and J lost 10; bases outside the gene matches: 7. CDR3 sequence reads: CASSVESGRGEQFF. For the CDR3, the DNA is TGTGCCAGCAGCGTAGAGAGTGGGAGGGGCGAGCAGTTCTTC.

CDR3 residues: CASSPRTGGRVNEKLFF. In DNA form, the CDR3 reads TGCGCCAGCAGCCCACGAACAGGGGGCAGAGTTAATGAAAAACTGTTTTTT. The rearrangement links TRBV5-1 to TRBJ1-4, with 9 bases identical to TRBD1. The germline V gene has CDR1 SGHRS and CDR2 YFSETQ. This CDR3 comprises 17 residues. The ends lost 4 bases at V and 4 bases at J; junction bases unmatched: 11.

The chain joins TRBV18 to TRBJ2-2, with 9 nucleotides matching TRBD2. This CDR3 is 17 amino acids long. The V gene end was trimmed by 0 bases and the J gene end by 4 bases; junction bases not matched to a gene: 6. The V gene's germline CDR1 is KGHSH and CDR2 LQKENI. This CDR3 reads CASSPPGTSPFTGELFF. The CDR3 DNA reads as TGTGCCAGCTCACCACCGGGGACTAGCCCCTTCACCGGGGAGCTGTTTTTT.

The chain joins TRBV29-1 to TRBJ2-1, with 9 bases lining up with TRBD1. The ends lost 0 bases at V and 15 bases at J; junction bases unmatched: 12. The CDR3 loop spans 14 amino acids. The germline V gene encodes CDR1 SQVTM and CDR2 ANQGSEA. The CDR3 here is CSVEEAGQGLIMFF. CDR3 DNA: TGCAGCGTTGAAGAAGCGGGACAGGGATTGATTATGTTCTTC.

This sequence joins TRBV7-6 and TRBJ2-3, with 7 bases that match TRBD2. CDR3 size: 13 residues. Germline loops: CDR1 SGHVS, CDR2 FNYEAQ. The V and J ends lost 1 base and 6 bases, in that order; junction bases with no gene match: 1. CDR3 in DNA: TGTGCCAGCAGCTTAGGGCGGGGGGATACGCAGTATTTT. The encoded protein is CASSLGRGDTQYF.

The chain employs TRBV6-5 and TRBJ1-1, with D possibly TRBD1 on 6 matching bases. Germline CDR1 and CDR2: MNHEY and SVGAGI. The CDR3 consists of 15 residues. V was pared by 4 bases and J by 2 bases, with 14 bases between. The CDR3 nucleotides read TGTGCCAGCAGTTCACCCCGACAGGATAACACTGAAGCTTTCTTT. Translating it yields CASSSPRQDNTEAFF.

This chain uses TRBV2 with TRBJ2-7, with D uncertain. Trimming left V 8 bases short and J 9 bases short, with 11 bases between. The CDR3 length is 10 residues. CDR1 SNHLY and CDR2 FYNNEI come from the germline V gene. CDR3 loop: CASGSGLQYF. The CDR3 nucleotides are TGTGCCAGCGGATCCGGGTTGCAGTACTTC.

This clone was seen just once. V and J are TRBV27 and TRBJ2-3, with D possibly being TRBD2 (5 bases). V dropped 2 bases and J dropped 6 bases, with 9 bases sitting between them. CDR3 length: 13 residues. The germline gives CDR1 MNHEY, CDR2 SMNVEV (reference sequence). The CDR3 loop is CASSLKREDTQYF. The CDR3 DNA sequence: TGTGCCAGCAGTTTAAAAAGGGAGGATACGCAGTATTTT.

This clone was recorded once. A junction boundary mismatches the germline segment, possibly from a read error. The chain employs TRBV7-7 and TRBJ2-7; 7 bases align to TRBD1. There are 13 residues in the CDR3. Germline values: CDR1 SSHAT, CDR2 FNYEAQ (reference sequence). CDR3 sequence: CASSQTGTYEQYF. CDR3 coding DNA: TGTGCTAGCAGCCAGACAGGGACCTACGAGCAGTACTTC.

V is TRBV25-1 and J is TRBJ1-5; TRBD1 aligns across 10 bases. Trimming at V came to 5 bases and at J to 5 bases, leaving 6 bases not matched to a gene. The germline V gene has CDR1 MGHDK and CDR2 SYGVNS. The CDR3 covers 15 residues. The CDR3 here is CASSSGTGVYQPQHF. The CDR3 DNA sequence: TGTGCCAGCAGTTCCGGGACAGGGGTATATCAGCCCCAGCATTTT. Looking up the rest from reference TRBV25-1 and TRBJ1-5 gives the full variable domain: EADIYQTPRYLVIGTGKKITLECSQTMGHDKMYWYQQDPGMELHLIHYSYGVNSTEKGDLSSESTVSRIRTEHFPLTLESARPSHTSQYLCASSSGTGVYQPQHFGDGTRLSIL.

The gene calls are TRBV9 and TRBJ2-5; maybe TRBD2 (6 bases). V lost 0 bases and J lost 2, with 11 bases in between. This CDR3 contains 15 residues. In germline, CDR1 is SGDLS, CDR2 YYNGEE. The CDR3 sequence is CASSVEGSGQETQYF. The CDR3 region has the DNA TGTGCCAGCAGCGTAGAGGGTAGCGGTCAAGAGACCCAGTACTTC. The full variable domain, with the rest looked up from reference TRBV9 and TRBJ2-5, is DSGVTQTPKHLITATGQRVTLRCSPRSGDLSVYWYQQSLDQGLQFLIQYYNGEERAKGNILERFSAQQFPDLHSELNLSSLELGDSALYFCASSVEGSGQETQYFGPGTRLLVL.

The rearrangement uses TRBV5-8 and TRBJ2-7; D gene unclear. Per the germline V gene, CDR1 is SGHTS and CDR2 is YDEGEE. V lost 1 base and J 0 bases, leaving 8 bases between the germline ends. The CDR3 covers 14 residues. CDR3 loop: CASSLHSVSYEQYF. The DNA for the CDR3 is TGTGCCAGCAGCTTGCACAGTGTCTCCTACGAGCAGTACTTC.

V and J are TRBV6-6 and TRBJ2-2, with a possible D match to TRBD2 (5 bases). The germline V gene encodes CDR1 MNHNY and CDR2 SVGAGI (reference sequence). The CDR3 extends over 16 amino acids. V lost 6 bases, J lost 1 base, and 15 bases lay in between. The CDR3 reads CASSSPTGMNTGELFF. The CDR3 nucleotides read TGTGCCAGCAGCTCCCCTACCGGGATGAACACCGGGGAGCTGTTTTTT.

The V call is TRBV7-8, the J call TRBJ2-1; D perhaps matches TRBD2 (5 bases). Germline values: CDR1 SGHVS, CDR2 FQNEAQ. The CDR3 consists of 15 residues. V was trimmed by 8 bases and J by 4 bases, leaving 18 bases between them. The CDR3 bases are TGTGCCAGCGGCGGGTTAACGGAGATTTACAATGAGCAGTTCTTC. Amino acids: CASGGLTEIYNEQFF.

The chain combines TRBV4-2 with TRBJ2-7; tentative D call: TRBD2 (5 bases). Trimming stripped 0 bases from V and 1 base from J, with 10 bases between. In germline, CDR1 is LGHNA, CDR2 YNFKEQ. The CDR3 loop spans 15 amino acids. The CDR3 bases are TGTGCCAGCAGCCAAGATAGCCGGGGTTCCTACGAGCAGTACTTC. This codes for CASSQDSRGSYEQYF.

The J gene is TRBJ2-2, the V gene TRBV6-6; 8 nucleotides agree with TRBD2. This CDR3 is 16 amino acids long. The V gene's germline CDR1 is MNHNY and CDR2 SVGAGI (reference sequence). The V segment lost 4 bases and the J segment 0 bases; nucleotides outside the gene matches: 4. This CDR3 reads CASSSLAGTNTGELFF. CDR3 in DNA: TGTGCCAGCAGTTCCTTAGCGGGGACGAACACCGGGGAGCTGTTTTTT.

The chain employs TRBV19 and TRBJ1-5, with D hard to call. This CDR3 spans 14 amino acids. The ends were cut back, 1 base at V and 1 base at J, with 5 bases in the middle. Germline V gene lookup returns CDR1 LNHDA and CDR2 SQIVND (reference sequence). As DNA, the CDR3 is TGTGCCAGTAGTATAGGGCAGAGCAATCAGCCCCAGCATTTT. This codes for CASSIGQSNQPQHF.

The chain joins TRBV5-1 to TRBJ2-5; the match to TRBD2 covers 8 bases. The CDR3 is made up of 16 amino acids. The ends lost 0 bases at V and 0 bases at J; junction bases unmatched: 4. Germline CDR1 is SGHRS and CDR2 is YFSETQ. CDR3 in amino acids: CASSLGSGSYQETQYF. Written as DNA, the CDR3 is TGCGCCAGCAGCTTGGGAAGCGGGAGCTACCAAGAGACCCAGTACTTC.

This chain connects TRBV5-5 to TRBJ2-6, with no clear D. The V and J ends lost 0 bases and 3 bases respectively, with 4 bases between them. CDR1 and CDR2 from the germline V gene are SGHKS and YYEKEE (reference sequence). The CDR3 has 14 amino acids. CDR3: CASSLDSGANVLTF. Here the CDR3 DNA reads TGTGCCAGCAGCTTGGATAGTGGGGCCAACGTCCTGACTTTC.

Worth noting for this clone: Given the absence of the conserved phenylalanine or tryptophan at the CDR3 end, a read error is likely. No DNA is shown, since the ends of the CDR3 on it are uncertain; the CDR3 is the one TCRdb lists. This chain uses TRBV20-1 with TRBJ2-3; TRBD2 is the table's D call and was not checked against the DNA. The CDR3 region is 10 residues in length, termini included. The germline V gene has CDR1 DFQATT and CDR2 SNEGSKA (reference sequence). The CDR3 protein is CSAKAGGLWD.